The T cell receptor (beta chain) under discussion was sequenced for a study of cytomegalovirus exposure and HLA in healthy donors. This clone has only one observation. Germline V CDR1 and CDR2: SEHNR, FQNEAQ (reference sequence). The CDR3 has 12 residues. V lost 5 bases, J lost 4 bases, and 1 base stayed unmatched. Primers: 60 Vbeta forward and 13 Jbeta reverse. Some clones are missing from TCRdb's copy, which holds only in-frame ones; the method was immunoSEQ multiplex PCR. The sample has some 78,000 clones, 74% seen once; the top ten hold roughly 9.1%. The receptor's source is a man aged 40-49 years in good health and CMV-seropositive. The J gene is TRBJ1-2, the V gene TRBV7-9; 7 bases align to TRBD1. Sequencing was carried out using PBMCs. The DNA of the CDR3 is TGTGCCAGCAGCCGGGACAGCTATGGCTACACCTTC. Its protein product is CASSRDSYGYTF.